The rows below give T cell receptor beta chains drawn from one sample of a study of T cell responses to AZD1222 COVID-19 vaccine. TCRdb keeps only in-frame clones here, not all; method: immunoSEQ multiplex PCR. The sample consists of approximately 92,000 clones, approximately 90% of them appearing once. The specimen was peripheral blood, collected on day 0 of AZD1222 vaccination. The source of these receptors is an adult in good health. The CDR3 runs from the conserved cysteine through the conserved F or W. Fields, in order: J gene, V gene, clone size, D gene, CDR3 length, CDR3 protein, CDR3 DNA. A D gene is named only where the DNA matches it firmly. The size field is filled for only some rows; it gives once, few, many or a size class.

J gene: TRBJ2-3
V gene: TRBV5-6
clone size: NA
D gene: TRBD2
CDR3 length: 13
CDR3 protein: CASSLTGTSTQYF
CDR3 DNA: TGTGCCAGCAGCTTAACCGGGACTAGTACGCAGTATTTT

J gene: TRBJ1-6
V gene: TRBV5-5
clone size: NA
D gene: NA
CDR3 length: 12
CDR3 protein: CVSVGFVSPLHF
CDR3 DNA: TGTGTCAGTGTGGGGTTCGTCTCACCCCTCCACTTT

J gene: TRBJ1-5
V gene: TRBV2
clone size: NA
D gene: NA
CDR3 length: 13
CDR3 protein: CASRPGENQPQHF
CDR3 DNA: TGTGCCAGCAGGCCAGGGGAGAATCAGCCCCAGCATTTT

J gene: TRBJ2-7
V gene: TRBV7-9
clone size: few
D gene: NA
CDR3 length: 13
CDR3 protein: CASSQIVGLEQYF
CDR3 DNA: TGTGCCAGCAGCCAGATCGTCGGGCTCGAGCAGTACTTC

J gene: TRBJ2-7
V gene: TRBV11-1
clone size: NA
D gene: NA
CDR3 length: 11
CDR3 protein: CASSLLGEQYF
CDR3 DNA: TGTGCCAGCAGCTTATTGGGGGAGCAGTACTTC

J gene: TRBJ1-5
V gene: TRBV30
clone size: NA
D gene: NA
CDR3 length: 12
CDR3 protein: CAWSVLGQPQHF
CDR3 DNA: TGTGCCTGGAGTGTGCTTGGTCAGCCCCAGCATTTT

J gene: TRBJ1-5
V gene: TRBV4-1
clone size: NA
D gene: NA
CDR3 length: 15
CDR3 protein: CASSHGGLSNQPQHF
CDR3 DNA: TGCGCCAGCAGCCACGGGGGCCTGAGCAATCAGCCCCAGCATTTT

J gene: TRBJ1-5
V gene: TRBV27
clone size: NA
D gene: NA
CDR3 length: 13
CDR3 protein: CASQTGSGQPQHF
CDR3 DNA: TGTGCCAGCCAAACGGGGAGCGGGCAGCCCCAGCATTTT

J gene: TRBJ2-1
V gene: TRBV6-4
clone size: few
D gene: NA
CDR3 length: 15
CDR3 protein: CASSETGTPGNEQFF
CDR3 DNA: TGTGCCAGCAGTGAGACCGGGACTCCGGGTAATGAGCAGTTCTTC

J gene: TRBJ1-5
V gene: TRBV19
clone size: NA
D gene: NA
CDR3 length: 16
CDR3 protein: CASSIWGRVENQPQHF
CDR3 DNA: TGTGCCAGTAGTATATGGGGCAGGGTGGAGAATCAGCCCCAGCATTTT